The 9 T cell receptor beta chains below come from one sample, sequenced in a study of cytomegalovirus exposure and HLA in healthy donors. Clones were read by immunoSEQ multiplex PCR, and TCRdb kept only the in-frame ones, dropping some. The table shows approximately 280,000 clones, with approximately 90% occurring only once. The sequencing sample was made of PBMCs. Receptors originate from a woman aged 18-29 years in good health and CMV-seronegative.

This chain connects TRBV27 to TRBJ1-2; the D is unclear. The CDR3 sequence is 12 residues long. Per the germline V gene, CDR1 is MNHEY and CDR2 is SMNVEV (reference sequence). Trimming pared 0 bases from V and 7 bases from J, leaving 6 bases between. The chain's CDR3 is CASSLSGVGYTF. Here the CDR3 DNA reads TGTGCCAGCAGTTTATCGGGCGTTGGCTACACCTTC.

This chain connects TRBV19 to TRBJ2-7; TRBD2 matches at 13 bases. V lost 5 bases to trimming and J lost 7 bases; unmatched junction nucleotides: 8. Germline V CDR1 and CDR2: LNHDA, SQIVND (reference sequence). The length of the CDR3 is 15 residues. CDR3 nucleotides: TGTGCCAGTAGTCCCGGACTAGCGGGAGCCGGGGAGCAGTACTTC. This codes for CASSPGLAGAGEQYF. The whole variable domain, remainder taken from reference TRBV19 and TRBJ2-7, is DGGITQSPKYLFRKEGQNVTLSCEQNLNHDAMYWYRQDPGQGLRLIYYSQIVNDFQKGDIAEGYSVSREKKESFPLTVTSAQKNPTAFYLCASSPGLAGAGEQYFGPGTRLTVT.

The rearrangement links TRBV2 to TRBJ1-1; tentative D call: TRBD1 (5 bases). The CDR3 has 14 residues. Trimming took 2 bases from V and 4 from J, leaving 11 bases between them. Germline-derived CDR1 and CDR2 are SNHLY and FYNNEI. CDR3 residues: CASSETRVGTEAFF. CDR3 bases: TGTGCCAGCAGTGAAACCAGGGTAGGCACTGAAGCTTTCTTT.

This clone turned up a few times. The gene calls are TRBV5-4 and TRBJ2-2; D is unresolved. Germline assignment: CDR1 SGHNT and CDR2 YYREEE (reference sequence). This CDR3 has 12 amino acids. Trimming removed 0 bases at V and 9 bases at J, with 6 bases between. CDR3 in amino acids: CASSLDSWELFF. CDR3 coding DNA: TGTGCCAGCAGCTTGGACTCTTGGGAGCTGTTTTTT.

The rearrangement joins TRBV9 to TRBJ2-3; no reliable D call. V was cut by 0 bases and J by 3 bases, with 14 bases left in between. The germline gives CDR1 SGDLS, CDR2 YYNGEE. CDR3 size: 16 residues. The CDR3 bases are TGTGCCAGCAGCGTAGGGCTAGATAGTATGACAGATACGCAGTATTTT. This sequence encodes CASSVGLDSMTDTQYF.

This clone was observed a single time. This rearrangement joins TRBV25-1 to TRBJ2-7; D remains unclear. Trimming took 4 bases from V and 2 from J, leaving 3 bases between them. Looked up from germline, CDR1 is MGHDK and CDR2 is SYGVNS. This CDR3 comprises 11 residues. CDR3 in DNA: TGTGCCAGCAGTGTAACCTACGAGCAGTACTTC. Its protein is CASSVTYEQYF.

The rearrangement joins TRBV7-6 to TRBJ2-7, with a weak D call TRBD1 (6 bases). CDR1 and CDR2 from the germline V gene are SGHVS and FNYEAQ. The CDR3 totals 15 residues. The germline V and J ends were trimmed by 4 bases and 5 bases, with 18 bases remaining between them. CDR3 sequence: CASSSDADRTDEQYF. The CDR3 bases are TGTGCCAGCAGCTCCGATGCAGACAGGACGGACGAGCAGTACTTC.

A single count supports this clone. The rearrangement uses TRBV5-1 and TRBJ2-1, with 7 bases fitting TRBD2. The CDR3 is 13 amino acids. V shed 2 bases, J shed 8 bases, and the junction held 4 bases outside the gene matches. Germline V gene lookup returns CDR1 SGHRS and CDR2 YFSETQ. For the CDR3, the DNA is TGCGCCAGCAGCTTATTGGGGGGGTATGAGCAGTTCTTC. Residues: CASSLLGGYEQFF.

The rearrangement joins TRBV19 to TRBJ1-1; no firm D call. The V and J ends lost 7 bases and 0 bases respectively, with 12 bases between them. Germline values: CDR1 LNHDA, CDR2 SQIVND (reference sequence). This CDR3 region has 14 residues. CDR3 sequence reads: CASKHREMNTEAFF. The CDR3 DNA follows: TGTGCCAGTAAACACAGAGAAATGAACACTGAAGCTTTCTTT. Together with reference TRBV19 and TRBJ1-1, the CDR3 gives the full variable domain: DGGITQSPKYLFRKEGQNVTLSCEQNLNHDAMYWYRQDPGQGLRLIYYSQIVNDFQKGDIAEGYSVSREKKESFPLTVTSAQKNPTAFYLCASKHREMNTEAFFGQGTRLTVV.